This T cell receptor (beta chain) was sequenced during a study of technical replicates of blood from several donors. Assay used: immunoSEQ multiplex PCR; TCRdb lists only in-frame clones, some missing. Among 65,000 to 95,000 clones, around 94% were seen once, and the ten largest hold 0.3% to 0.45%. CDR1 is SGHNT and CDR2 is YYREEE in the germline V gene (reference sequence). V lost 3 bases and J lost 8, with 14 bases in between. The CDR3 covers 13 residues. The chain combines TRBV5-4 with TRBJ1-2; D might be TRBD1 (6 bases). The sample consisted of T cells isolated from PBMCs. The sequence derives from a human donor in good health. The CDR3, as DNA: TGTGCCAGCAGCTCCGGGACAAGTATCGGCTACACCTTC. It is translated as CASSSGTSIGYTF.